These 7 T cell receptor beta chains share one sample of origin, sequenced in a study of CD8 T cells in ankylosing spondylitis. Study results and caveats: Characteristic of ankylosing spondylitis blood, it appeared, was a TCR beta motif comprising about eight highly homologous variants.

One entry per CDR3 protein results from TCRdb running MiXCR on the 5' RACE reads. Here the sample spans more than 400,000 distinct CDR3 sequences, roughly 5.3% being singletons. No antigens are known for them. Sample: blood, either unsorted or a sorted T cell fraction (not recorded which). All receptors come from a male donor with ankylosing spondylitis.

This clonotype has ten or more counts. The chain is built from TRBV7-2 and TRBJ2-2, with D maybe TRBD2 (6 bases). CDR3 length: 16 amino acids. Germline values: CDR1 SGHTA, CDR2 FQGNSA. Trimming shortened V by 3 bases and J by 5 bases, and 16 bases separated the two germline ends. CDR3 DNA sequence: TGTGCCAGCAGCTTGGCTTCGGGGACTGGGACCGGGGAGCTGTTTTTT. It codes for CASSLASGTGTGELFF.

This clonotype was seen ten or more times. This chain uses TRBV20-1 with TRBJ1-3, with D hard to call. V was cut by 2 bases and J by 0 bases, with 5 bases left in between. The CDR3 is 13 residues long. CDR1 is DFQATT, CDR2 SNEGSKA, per germline (reference sequence). In nucleotides, the CDR3 is TGCAGTGCTAGACAGAGCTCTGGAAACACCATATATTTT. Translated: CSARQSSGNTIYF.

Only a few counts were recorded for this clonotype. The chain joins TRBV7-6 to TRBJ2-1; D possibly corresponds to TRBD1 (6 bases). V gave up 5 bases and J gave up 0 bases, with 17 bases separating them. The CDR3 is 17 residues long. Germline assignment: CDR1 SGHVS and CDR2 FNYEAQ. The CDR3: CASSPGVQESSYNEQFF. The CDR3 region has the DNA TGTGCCAGCAGCCCAGGGGTACAGGAGAGCTCCTACAATGAGCAGTTCTTC.

This clonotype was counted many times. V and J are TRBV29-1 and TRBJ2-7; weak D call: TRBD1 (6 bases). Germline V lookup: CDR1 SQVTM, CDR2 ANQGSEA. The CDR3 consists of 13 residues. V was shortened by 5 bases and J by 0 bases, with 11 bases between the two germline ends. The CDR3 nucleotides are TGCAGCGTTCTAGGACAGAGCTCCTACGAGCAGTACTTC. It is translated as CSVLGQSSYEQYF.

This clonotype showed up many times. This chain links TRBV7-9 with TRBJ2-2; a possible D gene is TRBD1 (6 bases). The CDR3 has 15 residues. Looked up from germline, CDR1 is SEHNR and CDR2 is FQNEAQ (reference sequence). V lost 7 bases and J 0 bases, leaving 12 bases between the germline ends. DNA of the CDR3: TGTGCCAGCATTCCAGGGGTCTCGAACACCGGGGAGCTGTTTTTT. This gives the protein CASIPGVSNTGELFF.

This clonotype was seen repeatedly, ten times or more. V gene TRBV7-2 combines with J gene TRBJ2-7; D is uncertain. The V gene's germline CDR1 is SGHTA and CDR2 FQGNSA. The CDR3 runs to 13 residues. V dropped 5 bases and J dropped 1 base, with 9 bases sitting between them. In DNA form, the CDR3 reads TGTGCCAGCAGCCCCGACGCTTCCTACGAGCAGTACTTC. Translation: CASSPDASYEQYF.

This clonotype has a count of ten or more. This chain links TRBV5-4 with TRBJ1-2; TRBD1 matches at 8 bases. The V segment lost 0 bases and the J segment 8 bases; nucleotides outside the gene matches: 6. The germline V gene has CDR1 SGHNT and CDR2 YYREEE (reference sequence). This CDR3 is built from 14 residues. The DNA for the CDR3 is TGTGCCAGCAGCTTGGATACGACAGGGGCCGGCTACACCTTC. Its translation: CASSLDTTGAGYTF.